These 21 T cell receptor beta chains originate from one sample sequenced in a study of blood T cells in healthy people across ages. A second PCR of about 7 to 12 cycles used a sample-barcoded 5' primer and a J-beta primer mix. Using its own MiXCR run on the 5' RACE reads, TCRdb lists one record per CDR3 protein. Counted here are some 1.5 million distinct CDR3 sequences, about 45% occurring once; the ten biggest clones make up roughly 3.7%. The specimen sequenced was blood. These receptors originate from a young woman in good health.

The CDR3 sequence is CASSLQGNNEQYF. CDR3 DNA: TGTGCCAGCAGCTTACAGGGGAACAATGAGCAGTACTTC. The V call is TRBV7-2, the J call TRBJ2-7; tentative D call: TRBD1 (6 bases). V lost 2 bases, J lost 7 bases, and 12 bases lay in between. Germline CDR1 SGHTA, CDR2 FQGNSA. The CDR3 covers 13 residues.

In its sample, this clonotype was seen a few times. The V and J genes are TRBV5-1 and TRBJ2-1, with 9 positions matching TRBD2. The V and J ends lost 1 base and 6 bases, in that order; junction bases with no gene match: 2. Germline CDR1 and CDR2: SGHRS and YFSETQ. The CDR3 totals 14 residues. CDR3 protein: CASSLFSGSNEQFF. CDR3 in DNA: TGCGCCAGCAGCTTGTTTAGCGGGAGCAATGAGCAGTTCTTC.

J is TRBJ1-2 and V is TRBV6-1, with a weak D call TRBD1 (6 bases). The V end was cut by 6 bases, the J end by 5 bases, with 25 bases between. CDR1 MNHNS and CDR2 SASEGT come from the germline V gene. The CDR3 is 17 residues long. The chain's CDR3 is CASRKGGQTLWEYGYTF. In DNA form, the CDR3 reads TGTGCCAGCAGGAAAGGTGGACAGACCCTTTGGGAGTATGGCTACACCTTC.

A few counts support this clonotype. The J gene is TRBJ1-2, the V gene TRBV20-1; D is undetermined. The CDR3 extends over 14 amino acids. V was cut by 0 bases and J by 8 bases, with 16 bases left in between. Per germline, CDR1 DFQATT and CDR2 SNEGSKA (reference sequence). CDR3 loop: CSARDLASTQGYTF. DNA for the CDR3: TGCAGTGCTAGAGATTTAGCCTCGACGCAAGGCTACACCTTC.

The chain joins TRBV7-2 to TRBJ2-5; tentative D call: TRBD2 (5 bases). The ends were cut back, 7 bases at V and 6 bases at J, with 9 bases in the middle. The CDR3 covers 11 residues. The germline V gene encodes CDR1 SGHTA and CDR2 FQGNSA. The CDR3 coding sequence is TGTGCCAGCACCCAGCGGAAGACCCAGTACTTC. This codes for CASTQRKTQYF.

The sample holds one count of this clonotype. This chain uses TRBV11-2 with TRBJ2-2; weak D call: TRBD1 (5 bases). This CDR3 is 13 amino acids long. With 3 bases removed from V and 7 bases from J, the gap between germline ends came to 9 bases. Germline V gene data show CDR1 as SGHAT and CDR2 as FQNNGV. This CDR3 is CASSLWGGGELFF. The CDR3 coding sequence is TGTGCCAGCAGCTTGTGGGGCGGCGGGGAGCTGTTTTTT.

A remark on this clonotype: A junction boundary mismatches the germline segment, possibly from a read error. DNA of the CDR3: TGTGCCACCAGCAGAGGGAAGAGGGATCGAGATGCGCAGTATTTT. This sequence encodes CATSRGKRDRDAQYF. V and J are TRBV15 and TRBJ2-3; D possibly corresponds to TRBD2 (5 bases). CDR3 size: 15 residues. CDR1 LNHNV and CDR2 YYDKDF come from the germline V gene (reference sequence).

This sequence joins TRBV6-6 and TRBJ2-5, with a tentative D call TRBD1 (5 bases). This CDR3 contains 13 residues. The germline gives CDR1 MNHNY, CDR2 SVGAGI (reference sequence). Trimming removed 5 bases at V and 11 bases at J, with 18 bases between. The CDR3 loop reads CASSHRNSNEQYF. In DNA, the CDR3 is TGTGCCAGCAGTCACAGGAACAGTAATGAGCAGTACTTC.

The rearrangement uses TRBV7-9 and TRBJ2-7, with TRBD2 matching over 11 bases. The V gene end was trimmed by 6 bases and the J gene end by 3 bases; junction bases not matched to a gene: 7. This CDR3 comprises 15 residues. Germline values: CDR1 SEHNR, CDR2 FQNEAQ (reference sequence). The CDR3 reads CASRKTSGMDYEQYF. The CDR3 coding sequence is TGTGCCAGCAGGAAGACTAGCGGGATGGACTACGAGCAGTACTTC.

The chain couples TRBV6-6 to TRBJ1-5, with TRBD1 as a possible D gene (5 bases). CDR3 length: 16 residues. Per germline, CDR1 MNHNY and CDR2 SVGAGI (reference sequence). V was shortened by 6 bases and J by 3 bases, with 18 bases between the two germline ends. CDR3 amino acids: CASSRPSDSLNQPQHF. DNA of the CDR3: TGTGCCAGCAGCCGCCCCTCTGACAGCCTCAATCAGCCCCAGCATTTT.

This clonotype showed up just a few times. The J gene is TRBJ2-3, the V gene TRBV7-9, with unresolved D. The V end lost 4 bases, the J end lost 7 bases, and 6 bases lay between the germline ends. In germline, CDR1 is SEHNR, CDR2 FQNEAQ (reference sequence). The CDR3 covers 11 residues. The DNA of the CDR3 is TGTGCCAGCAGCTCCGGCCATACGCAGTATTTT. This codes for CASSSGHTQYF.

The V call is TRBV20-1, the J call TRBJ2-1; D is unclear. This CDR3 contains 15 residues. V was pared by 5 bases and J by 0 bases, with 14 bases between. Looked up from germline, CDR1 is DFQATT and CDR2 is SNEGSKA (reference sequence). The CDR3: CSALGQLTSYNEQFF. CDR3 bases: TGCAGTGCTCTTGGGCAGCTCACCTCCTACAATGAGCAGTTCTTC.

This clonotype was counted only a few times. The genes are TRBV7-2 and TRBJ2-1; 10 bases line up with TRBD2. The J call is uncertain, as TRBJ2-7 better fits the DNA end. The V gene's germline CDR1 is SGHTA and CDR2 FQGNSA. The CDR3 has 15 residues. The CDR3 bases are TGTGCCAGCAGCTTGGAACTAGCGGGATTGGGCGAGCAGTACTTC. Translated, it gives CASSLELAGLGEQYF.

This clonotype was observed a few times. The V and J genes are TRBV6-5 and TRBJ2-7; maybe TRBD1 (5 bases). V shed 8 bases and J shed 5 bases, with 16 bases lying between them. This CDR3 region has 13 residues. Germline CDR1 and CDR2: MNHEY and SVGAGI. CDR3 sequence (DNA): TGTGCCAGCTCCCCGGACAACTGGGACGAGCAGTACTTC. Residues: CASSPDNWDEQYF.

V gene TRBV5-1 combines with J gene TRBJ1-2; D remains unclear. The CDR3 is 13 residues long. V lost 5 bases and J lost 6, with 14 bases in between. Germline loops: CDR1 SGHRS, CDR2 YFSETQ. The CDR3 DNA reads as TGCGCCAGCAGTGATCGGCAGGCTAATGGCTACACCTTC. Its protein product is CASSDRQANGYTF.

The sample holds one count of this clonotype. The chain couples TRBV7-8 to TRBJ1-5; 11 nucleotides align to TRBD1. Germline loops: CDR1 SGHVS, CDR2 FQNEAQ. Trimming at V came to 5 bases and at J to 2 bases, leaving 8 bases not matched to a gene. This CDR3 region has 17 residues. The CDR3 is CASSGPGTGGRNQPQHF. CDR3 nucleotides: TGTGCCAGCAGCGGGCCAGGGACAGGGGGACGCAATCAGCCCCAGCATTTT.

This clonotype has just a few counts. This chain links TRBV9 with TRBJ2-1; D gene uncertain. There are 15 residues in the CDR3. The V and J ends lost 0 bases and 4 bases respectively, with 11 bases between them. Looked up from germline, CDR1 is SGDLS and CDR2 is YYNGEE. CDR3 sequence (DNA): TGTGCCAGCAGCGTAGGGCCAAACTCATACAATGAGCAGTTCTTC. As protein: CASSVGPNSYNEQFF.

This clonotype has a handful of counts. This rearrangement joins TRBV10-3 to TRBJ2-3; TRBD1 matches 7 bases. Germline CDR1 and CDR2: ENHRY and SYGVKD. The CDR3 loop spans 14 amino acids. With 6 bases clipped from V and 0 bases from J, the junction kept 3 bases outside the gene matches. The CDR3 loop is CAIRGDRSTDTQYF. The CDR3 DNA follows: TGTGCCATCAGGGGGGACAGAAGCACAGATACGCAGTATTTT.

V is TRBV7-2 and J is TRBJ1-5; no firm D call. Trimming stripped 8 bases from V and 4 bases from J, with 12 bases between. This CDR3 comprises 13 residues. Per germline, CDR1 SGHTA and CDR2 FQGNSA. The CDR3 loop reads CASAPLYNQPQHF. The DNA for the CDR3 is TGTGCCAGCGCCCCTTTGTATAATCAGCCCCAGCATTTT.

This clonotype has more than one count but fewer than ten. The V and J genes are TRBV7-9 and TRBJ2-5, with TRBD1 matching 9 bases. The J call could be wrong; TRBJ2-7 is a better fit for the DNA end. The CDR3 extends over 14 amino acids. CDR1 and CDR2 from the germline V gene are SEHNR and FQNEAQ (reference sequence). The CDR3 region is CASRQSGTGYEQYF. CDR3 nucleotides: TGTGCCAGCAGACAGAGCGGGACAGGGTACGAGCAGTACTTC.

This chain connects TRBV5-1 to TRBJ2-5, with 10 bases matching TRBD1. The CDR3 extends over 14 amino acids. Germline CDR1 SGHRS, CDR2 YFSETQ. V lost 3 bases and J lost 11; bases outside the gene matches: 10. DNA for the CDR3: TGCGCCAGCAGCTCAAGACAGGGGGCCCAGGAGCAGTACTTC. Residues: CASSSRQGAQEQYF.